This TCR beta chain was profiled in a study of blood T cell repertoires in COVID-19. Overall study context: PBMCs, B-cell-depleted T cells, or T cells were the source of the cDNA or gDNA that made up the material.

The cohort comprised adults aged about 18 to 100 years residing in 24 US areas. Recovered status in Cohort 3 required two negative PCRs, clearance, or symptom resolution. V lost 4 bases and J lost 7; bases outside the gene matches: 16. CDR1 and CDR2 from the germline V gene are MDHEN and SYDVKM. This CDR3 region has 17 residues. Clones were read by immunoSEQ multiplex PCR, and TCRdb kept only the in-frame ones, dropping some. The sample records a few hundred thousand clones, 85% to 90% being singletons. This chain links TRBV28 with TRBJ2-1; 7 bases agree with TRBD1. Sequences were obtained from PBMCs or T cells enriched from blood (not recorded which). The receptor was isolated from a man younger than 40 who had recovered from COVID-19. This CDR3 reads CASSSTRQGWPTNEQFF. DNA for the CDR3: TGTGCCAGCAGTTCTACCCGACAGGGATGGCCCACAAATGAGCAGTTCTTC.